A single sample is the source of the 26 T cell receptor beta chains below, sequenced in a study of blood T cell repertoires in COVID-19 (TCRdb year 2020). The method behind the library was the immunoSEQ multiplex PCR assay. The immuneACCESS repertoire file appears here via TCRdb, limited to in-frame rearrangements. These files lack a portion of the clones; in checked studies, under half of the deficit traces to unresolved V genes, and the cause of the others is not known. For this sample there are some 300,000 clones; 70% to 90% appear just once. The ten largest clones represent roughly 4% of the sample. The sample was PBMCs or T cells enriched from blood (not recorded which). All receptors come from a man aged 25 to 40 who had recovered from COVID-19.

This chain connects TRBV29-1 to TRBJ1-2; 9 bases are shared with TRBD1. J was trimmed by 8 bases and V by 6 bases; bases with no gene match: 10. Germline CDR1 reads SQVTM; CDR2 reads ANQGSEA. The CDR3 has 13 amino acids. Here the CDR3 DNA reads TGCAGCGTACTAGGGACAGGGTTCTTGGGCTACACCTTC. This codes for CSVLGTGFLGYTF.

This chain uses TRBV12-3 or TRBV12-4 with TRBJ1-2; D unresolved. The length of the CDR3 is 13 residues. V lost 4 bases and J 4 bases, leaving 10 bases between the germline ends. The chain's CDR3 is CASSSTEFYGYTF. In DNA, the CDR3 is TGTGCCAGCAGTTCAACAGAGTTCTATGGCTACACCTTC.

This chain links TRBV6-5 with TRBJ2-3, with 11 bases fitting TRBD2. V lost 4 bases to trimming and J lost 3 bases; unmatched junction nucleotides: 3. The CDR3 consists of 15 residues. From germline, CDR1 is MNHEY and CDR2 SVGAGI. This CDR3 reads CASSWGLAVTDTQYF. The CDR3 nucleotides read TGTGCCAGCAGTTGGGGACTAGCGGTTACAGATACGCAGTATTTT.

The gene calls are TRBV28 and TRBJ2-3; 8 bases are shared with TRBD1. The CDR3 has 15 amino acids. Germline V gives CDR1 MDHEN, CDR2 SYDVKM. With V trimmed by 6 bases and J by 2 bases, 7 bases remained unmatched. The CDR3 DNA is TGTGCCAGCAGAGACCAGGGGGCCCTCACAGATACGCAGTATTTT. Translated, it gives CASRDQGALTDTQYF.

The rearrangement joins TRBV30 to TRBJ2-1; 10 nucleotides match TRBD2. This CDR3 is 14 amino acids long. Trimming at V came to 2 bases and at J to 4 bases, leaving 2 bases not matched to a gene. Germline assignment: CDR1 GTSNPN and CDR2 SVGIG (reference sequence). DNA for the CDR3: TGTGCCTGGAGTTTGACTAGCGGGTACAATGAGCAGTTCTTC. Protein sequence: CAWSLTSGYNEQFF.

The V and J genes are TRBV3-1 (or the pseudogene TRBV3-2) and TRBJ2-3, with 13 bases lining up with TRBD2. The V gene's germline CDR1 is LGHDT and CDR2 YNNKEL (reference sequence). V trimming: 4 bases; J trimming: 6 bases; junction bases outside the gene matches: 7. The CDR3 is 16 amino acids. The chain's CDR3 is CASSRPRLAGGDTQYF. CDR3 in DNA: TGTGCCAGCAGCCGGCCCAGACTAGCGGGGGGCGATACGCAGTATTTT.

This chain links TRBV5-1 with TRBJ2-2, with TRBD2 matching over 10 bases. Germline V gene sequence: CDR1 SGHRS, CDR2 YFSETQ. CDR3 length: 16 residues. Losses at the gene ends were 3 bases for V and 1 base for J; bases not matched to a gene: 3. In DNA form, the CDR3 reads TGCGCCAGCAGCTCCGGGACTAGCGAGAACACCGGGGAGCTGTTTTTT. Translated: CASSSGTSENTGELFF.

This rearrangement joins TRBV6-5 to TRBJ1-4; D may be TRBD1 (5 bases). This CDR3 contains 15 residues. V shed 6 bases and J shed 6 bases, with 17 bases lying between them. CDR1 MNHEY and CDR2 SVGAGI come from the germline V gene. The CDR3 sequence: CASSDQGTLDEKLFF. The CDR3 coding sequence is TGTGCCAGCAGCGACCAGGGCACCTTGGATGAAAAACTGTTTTTT.

The genes are TRBV7-8 and TRBJ1-6; a weak D match, TRBD1 (6 bases). Germline V lookup: CDR1 SGHVS, CDR2 FQNEAQ. The V end was cut by 5 bases, the J end by 4 bases, with 24 bases between. CDR3 length: 19 amino acids. DNA for the CDR3: TGTGCCAGCAGCAACCCGCCAGGGGACGCAGGGTGGTATAATTCACCCCTCCACTTT. This sequence encodes CASSNPPGDAGWYNSPLHF.

The chain couples TRBV28 to TRBJ1-1, with D possibly matching TRBD1 (5 bases). The CDR3 runs to 14 residues. The germline gives CDR1 MDHEN, CDR2 SYDVKM. V lost 5 bases, J lost 1 base, and 11 bases lay in between. The CDR3 region has the DNA TGTGCCAGCAGTGTATCGGGGGGGAACACTGAAGCTTTCTTT. This sequence encodes CASSVSGGNTEAFF.

The chain links TRBV19 to TRBJ2-1; 9 bases map to TRBD2. V shed 3 bases, J shed 2 bases, and the junction held 2 bases outside the gene matches. CDR1 and CDR2 (germline): LNHDA, SQIVND (reference sequence). The CDR3 is 15 residues long. The CDR3 DNA is TGTGCCAGTAGTATTAAGCGGGGGGCCTACAATGAGCAGTTCTTC. Residues: CASSIKRGAYNEQFF.

The chain carries TRBV5-4 and TRBJ1-2; D gene uncertain. CDR1 SGHNT and CDR2 YYREEE come from the germline V gene (reference sequence). Trimming stripped 0 bases from V and 8 bases from J, with 5 bases between. The CDR3 length is 11 residues. The CDR3 DNA reads TGTGCCAGCAGCTTGGGCGCAGGCTACACCTTC. It codes for CASSLGAGYTF.

V usage is TRBV9 and J usage is TRBJ2-3; TRBD2 matches 7 bases. The V segment lost 3 bases and the J segment 2 bases; nucleotides outside the gene matches: 9. Germline CDR1 is SGDLS and CDR2 is YYNGEE. This CDR3 has 16 residues. CDR3 sequence (DNA): TGTGCCAGCAGCGATAGTCGGACTAGACCCACAGATACGCAGTATTTT. It specifies CASSDSRTRPTDTQYF.

The V and J genes are TRBV6-6 and TRBJ1-6, with TRBD1 matching 8 bases. Germline V gene sequence: CDR1 MNHNY, CDR2 SVGAGI (reference sequence). The CDR3 covers 16 residues. The trim removed 1 base at V and 2 bases at J, leaving 1 base unmatched. Here the CDR3 reads CASSYLDRAYNSPLHF. The CDR3, as DNA: TGTGCCAGCAGTTACTTGGACAGGGCCTATAATTCACCCCTCCACTTT.

This clone came up a few times. The CDR3 loop is CASGITGANIQYF. The DNA of the CDR3 is TGTGCTAGTGGAATCACAGGGGCAAACATTCAGTACTTC. The chain carries TRBV12-5 and TRBJ2-4; 7 bases are shared with TRBD1. Unmatched junction bases numbered 5, after V lost 6 bases and J lost 6 bases. In germline, CDR1 is LGHNT, CDR2 FRNRAP. This CDR3 region has 13 residues. The whole variable domain, remainder taken from reference TRBV12-5 and TRBJ2-4, is DARVTQTPRHKVTEMGQEVTMRCQPILGHNTVFWYRQTMMQGLELLAYFRNRAPLDDSGMPKDRFSAEMPDATLATLKIQPSEPRDSAVYFCASGITGANIQYFGAGTRLSVL.

The CDR3 sequence is CASSDLGGAGELFF. The CDR3 nucleotides read TGTGCCAGCAGCGATTTAGGGGGGGCTGGGGAGCTGTTTTTT. This chain uses TRBV11-3 with TRBJ2-2; TRBD2 is a possible D gene (7 bases). The germline CDR1 and CDR2 sequences are SGHNT and YENEEA. The CDR3 totals 14 residues. V was clipped by 5 bases and J by 8 bases, with 15 bases between them.

The chain has TRBV12-3 or TRBV12-4 and TRBJ2-7; perhaps TRBD1 as D (5 bases). The CDR3 loop spans 13 amino acids. Deletions cut 4 bases from V and 0 bases from J, with 7 bases between. CDR3 nucleotides: TGTGCCAGCAGTTCCAGGGTCTCCTACGAGCAGTACTTC. This encodes CASSSRVSYEQYF.

The rearrangement uses TRBV9 and TRBJ2-1; 7 bases fit TRBD2. Germline V lookup: CDR1 SGDLS, CDR2 YYNGEE. V dropped 3 bases and J dropped 3; count of bases not matched to a gene: 0. The CDR3 is 13 amino acids. The CDR3, as DNA: TGTGCCAGCAGCGGCGGGAGCTACAATGAGCAGTTCTTC. Protein product: CASSGGSYNEQFF.

This clone was observed a single time. J is TRBJ1-1 and V is TRBV27, with 9 nucleotides matching TRBD1. Germline CDR1 and CDR2: MNHEY and SMNVEV (reference sequence). The junction had 15 bases not matched to a gene; V was cut back by 2 bases and J by 11 bases. There are 16 residues in the CDR3. The CDR3 region is CASSLNIGGQGREAFF. DNA of the CDR3: TGTGCCAGCAGTTTAAACATAGGGGGACAGGGTCGTGAGGCTTTCTTT.

The V gene is TRBV5-1, the J gene TRBJ2-5; 9 nucleotides line up with TRBD2. Per the germline V gene, CDR1 is SGHRS and CDR2 is YFSETQ. The CDR3 covers 15 residues. V shed 0 bases, J shed 5 bases, and the junction held 5 bases outside the gene matches. CDR3 region: CASSLGLAGMETQYF. DNA of the CDR3: TGCGCCAGCAGCTTGGGGCTAGCGGGGATGGAGACCCAGTACTTC.

The chain joins TRBV30 to TRBJ1-5; 11 bases fit TRBD1. The length of the CDR3 is 15 residues. The V gene's germline CDR1 is GTSNPN and CDR2 SVGIG (reference sequence). V shed 1 base, J shed 7 bases, and the junction held 6 bases outside the gene matches. The CDR3 loop is CAWSAGTGGRQPQHF. The DNA for the CDR3 is TGTGCCTGGAGTGCCGGGACAGGGGGGAGGCAGCCCCAGCATTTT.

With respect to this clone: The same CDR3 also results from other DNA sequences found in this sample. The chain employs TRBV5-1 and TRBJ2-5; D perhaps matches TRBD1 (6 bases). The CDR3 sequence is 13 residues long. The V gene's germline CDR1 is SGHRS and CDR2 YFSETQ. Between the trimmed V and J ends, which lost 2 bases and 3 bases, there was a span of 8 bases. The CDR3: CASSLQGEETQYF. The CDR3 DNA sequence: TGCGCCAGCAGCTTACAGGGAGAAGAGACCCAGTACTTC.

The chain carries TRBV6-5 and TRBJ1-5, with 7 bases identical to TRBD1. V lost 6 bases to trimming and J lost 2 bases; unmatched junction nucleotides: 7. CDR1 is MNHEY and CDR2 is SVGAGI in the germline V gene. This CDR3 contains 15 residues. This chain's CDR3 is CASRSQGGGNQPQHF. CDR3 in DNA: TGTGCCAGCAGGTCTCAGGGGGGAGGCAATCAGCCCCAGCATTTT.

The V gene is TRBV27, the J gene TRBJ1-2; a weak D match, TRBD1 (5 bases). Deletions cut 3 bases from V and 6 bases from J, with 11 bases between. Germline CDR1 and CDR2: MNHEY and SMNVEV (reference sequence). The CDR3 has 13 amino acids. The CDR3 region is CASSFAGGNGYTF. The CDR3 DNA reads TGTGCCAGCAGTTTTGCGGGGGGTAATGGCTACACCTTC.

The rearrangement joins TRBV5-1 to TRBJ2-7; 7 bases line up with TRBD1. Germline V CDR1 and CDR2: SGHRS, YFSETQ. The CDR3 runs to 13 residues. V lost 4 bases and J lost 2; bases outside the gene matches: 3. In DNA, the CDR3 is TGCGCCAGCAGCAGCCAGGGGGCCTACGAGCAGTACTTC. Translating gives CASSSQGAYEQYF.

The chain links TRBV27 to TRBJ1-2; 7 bases are a match to TRBD1. Germline V gene lookup returns CDR1 MNHEY and CDR2 SMNVEV (reference sequence). The CDR3 contains 13 residues. The V gene end was trimmed by 5 bases and the J gene end by 7 bases; junction bases not matched to a gene: 7. CDR3 in amino acids: CASSPTGAGGYTF. CDR3 coding DNA: TGTGCCAGCAGTCCAACAGGGGCGGGTGGCTACACCTTC.